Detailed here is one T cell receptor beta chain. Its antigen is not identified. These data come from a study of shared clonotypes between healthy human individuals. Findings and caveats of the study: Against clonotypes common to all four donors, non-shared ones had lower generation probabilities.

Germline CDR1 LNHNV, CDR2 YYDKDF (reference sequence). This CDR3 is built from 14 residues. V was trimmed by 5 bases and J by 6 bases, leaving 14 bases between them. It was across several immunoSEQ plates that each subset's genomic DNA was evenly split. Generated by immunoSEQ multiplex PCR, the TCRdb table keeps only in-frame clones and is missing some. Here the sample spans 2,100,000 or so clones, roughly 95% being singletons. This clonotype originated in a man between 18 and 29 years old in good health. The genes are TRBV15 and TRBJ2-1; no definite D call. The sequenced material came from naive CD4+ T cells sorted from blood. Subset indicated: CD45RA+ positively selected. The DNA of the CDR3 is TGTGCCACCAGCGCTACGAAGACGGGCAATGAGCAGTTCTTC. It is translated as CATSATKTGNEQFF. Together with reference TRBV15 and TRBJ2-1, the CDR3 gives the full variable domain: DAMVIQNPRYQVTQFGKPVTLSCSQTLNHNVMYWYQQKSSQAPKLLFHYYDKDFNNEADTPDNFQSRRPNTSFCFLDIRSPGLGDTAMYLCATSATKTGNEQFFGPGTRLTVL.